This T cell receptor (beta chain) was sequenced in a study of T cells after yellow fever vaccination. The V end was cut by 0 bases, the J end by 8 bases, with 11 bases between. Germline values: CDR1 SGHAT, CDR2 FQNNGV. The CDR3 contains 15 residues. 5'RACE template switching produced TCR cDNA carrying a universal primer site and UMIs. TCRdb fed the 5' RACE reads into MiXCR, producing one record per CDR3 protein. The profile shows some 300,000 distinct CDR3 sequences, less than 9.5% of them singletons. The input for sequencing was PBMCs, taken approximately 47 days after the first yellow fever vaccination. This receptor was obtained from a man aged 18 to 29 who received the YFV17D yellow fever vaccine. The chain employs TRBV11-2 and TRBJ1-6; D is undetermined. The chain's CDR3 is CASSLEVEGHSPLHF. The CDR3 region has the DNA TGTGCCAGCAGCTTAGAGGTAGAGGGCCATTCACCCCTCCACTTT.